This T cell receptor beta chain was captured in a study of identical twins. This clonotype was seen repeatedly, ten times or more. Its antigen is currently unknown. Overall study findings and caveats: Conclusions were based on cross-sectional statistical analysis, without following the same donors. Cord blood's abundant beta clonotypes had fewer insertions, unlike memory repertoires.

Each CDR3 protein gets one entry after TCRdb re-called the 5' RACE reads with MiXCR. The sample has approximately 680,000 distinct CDR3 sequences, just over 7% seen once. CDR3 length equals 14 residues. Germline V gene data show CDR1 as SNHLY and CDR2 as FYNNEI. V lost 8 bases and J lost 4, with 16 bases in between. These data were also reused for a study on yellow fever vaccine responses in identical twins. That investigation notes: Vaccine-induced T cell responses in twins were reportedly observed to appear partly convergent, partly personalized.

The chain carries TRBV2 and TRBJ2-3; D gene unclear. This TCR derives from a woman between 18 and 30 years old in good health. Material for sequencing was PBMCs. CDR3 sequence (DNA): TGTGCCAGCTCTCCCGGGCAACGGGCAGATACGCAGTATTTT. Amino acid sequence: CASSPGQRADTQYF.